A single sample gave rise to the 5 T cell receptor beta chains below, sequenced in a study of T cells after yellow fever vaccination. TCRdb processed the 5' RACE reads anew with MiXCR; each CDR3 protein has one entry. Of more than 300,000 distinct CDR3 sequences in the sample, around 6.8% were seen once. This specimen consisted of PBMCs, obtained about 41 days after the first yellow fever vaccination. All receptors derive from a young man who received the YFV17D yellow fever vaccine.

This clonotype showed up many times. This chain connects TRBV12-3 or TRBV12-4 to TRBJ1-1, with a possible D match to TRBD1 (6 bases). This CDR3 has 13 residues. V was clipped by 4 bases and J by 3 bases, with 9 bases between them. The CDR3 DNA is TGTGCCAGCAGTTCATACAGGGACACTGAAGCTTTCTTT. Residues: CASSSYRDTEAFF.

This clonotype was counted at least ten times. V and J are TRBV20-1 and TRBJ2-2; D is perhaps TRBD1 or TRBD2 (5 bases each). V gave up 6 bases and J gave up 3 bases, with 14 bases separating them. There are 14 residues in the CDR3. Germline V gene data show CDR1 as DFQATT and CDR2 as SNEGSKA (reference sequence). The CDR3 nucleotides read TGCAGTGCCGAGACCGGGACCCACACCGGGGAGCTGTTTTTT. Residues: CSAETGTHTGELFF.

This clonotype was counted between two and nine times. One end of the junction fails to match germline, which may point to a read error. The chain links TRBV7-9 to TRBJ1-6, with 7 nucleotides matching TRBD1. Looked up from germline, CDR1 is SEHNR and CDR2 is FQNEAQ (reference sequence). The CDR3 loop spans 15 amino acids. CDR3 sequence reads: CASSLGDSFLSPLHF. The CDR3 DNA is TGCGCCAGCAGCTTAGGGGACAGTTTTTTATCACCCCTCCACTTT.

This clonotype was detected only a few times. The CDR3 spells CSVEVGFSGNYGYTF. CDR3 DNA sequence: TGCAGCGTTGAAGTGGGGTTTTCAGGAAACTATGGCTACACCTTC. The chain recombines TRBV29-1 with TRBJ1-2; D remains ambiguous. The CDR3 sequence is 15 residues long. Germline lookup yields CDR1 SQVTM and CDR2 ANQGSEA. V was pared by 1 base and J by 2 bases, with 14 bases between.

This clonotype has just a few counts. This chain uses TRBV11-2 with TRBJ1-2; possibly TRBD1 for D (6 bases). V lost 5 bases to trimming and J lost 7 bases, with 14 bases between them. The CDR3 has 13 residues. Germline CDR1 SGHAT, CDR2 FQNNGV. The CDR3 DNA sequence: TGTGCCAGCAGCCCCGACAGGCAGGGTGGCTACACCTTC. It translates to CASSPDRQGGYTF.